This entry describes one T cell receptor (beta chain). Time point indicated: patch test 1, 2 weeks after DPC sensitization. Treatment indicated: therapeutic diphenylcyclopropenone sensitization with weekly scalp DPC. The CDR3 contains 13 residues. Germline CDR1 reads SQVTM; CDR2 reads ANQGSEA. V lost 1 base and J lost 0, with 6 bases in between. This sample is part of a study of human T cells and chemical hapten exposure. Study-level information: Patch tests put 0.01% DPC on the upper back, and the results were checked at 6 days.

Each CDR3 protein is one row after TCRdb ran MiXCR on the RACE reads. The sample contains roughly 120,000 distinct CDR3 sequences, around 10% of which appear only once. The chain couples TRBV29-1 to TRBJ1-2; no clear D gene. The sequencing used whole blood, collected in connection with sensitization to the hapten diphenylcyclopropenone (DPC). The clonotype was recovered from a woman aged 50 to 65 with alopecia areata. Some clones in this sample may be carry-over from other donors' samples. The CDR3 nucleotides are TGCAGCGTTGAAGGGGGTTCTAACTATGGCTACACCTTC. Its translation: CSVEGGSNYGYTF.